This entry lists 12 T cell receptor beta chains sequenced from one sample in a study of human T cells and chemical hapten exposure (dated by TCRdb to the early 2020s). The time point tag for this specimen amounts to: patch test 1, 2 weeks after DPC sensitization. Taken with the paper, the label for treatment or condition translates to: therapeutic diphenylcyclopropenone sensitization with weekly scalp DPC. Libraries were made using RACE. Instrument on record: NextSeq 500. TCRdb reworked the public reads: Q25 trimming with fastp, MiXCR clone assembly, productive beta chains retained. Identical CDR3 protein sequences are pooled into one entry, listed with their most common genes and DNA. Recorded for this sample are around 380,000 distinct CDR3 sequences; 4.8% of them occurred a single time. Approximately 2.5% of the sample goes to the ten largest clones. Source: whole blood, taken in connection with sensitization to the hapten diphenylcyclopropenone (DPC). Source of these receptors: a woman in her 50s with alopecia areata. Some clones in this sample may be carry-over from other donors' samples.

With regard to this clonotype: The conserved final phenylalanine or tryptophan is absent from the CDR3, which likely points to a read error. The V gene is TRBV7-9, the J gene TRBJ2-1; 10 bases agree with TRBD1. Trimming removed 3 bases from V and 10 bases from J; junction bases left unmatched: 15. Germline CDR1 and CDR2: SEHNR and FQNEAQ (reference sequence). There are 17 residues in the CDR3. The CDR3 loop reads CASSFLGQGESFGEQFS. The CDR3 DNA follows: TGTGCCAGCAGCTTCCTCGGACAGGGGGAGTCGTTCGGCGAGCAGTTCTCC.

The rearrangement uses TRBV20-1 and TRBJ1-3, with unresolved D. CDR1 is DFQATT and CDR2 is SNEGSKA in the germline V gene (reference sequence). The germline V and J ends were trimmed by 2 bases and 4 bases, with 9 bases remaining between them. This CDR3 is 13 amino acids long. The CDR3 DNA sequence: TGCAGTGCTAGAAAGGACGGGGGAAACACCATATATTTT. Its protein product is CSARKDGGNTIYF.

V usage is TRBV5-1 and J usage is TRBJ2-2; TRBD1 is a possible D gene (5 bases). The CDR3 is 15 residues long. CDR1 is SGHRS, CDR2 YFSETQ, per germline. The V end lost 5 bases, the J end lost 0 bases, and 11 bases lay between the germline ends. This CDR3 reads CASSLRTTNTGELFF. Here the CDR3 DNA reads TGCGCCAGCAGTCTCAGGACAACGAACACCGGGGAGCTGTTTTTT.

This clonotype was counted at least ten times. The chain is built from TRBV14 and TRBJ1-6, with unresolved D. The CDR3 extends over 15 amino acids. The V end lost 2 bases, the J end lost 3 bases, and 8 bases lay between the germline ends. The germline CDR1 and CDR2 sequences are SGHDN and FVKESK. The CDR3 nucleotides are TGTGCCAGCAGCCAAACGCGGAGCTATAATTCACCCCTCCACTTT. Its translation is CASSQTRSYNSPLHF. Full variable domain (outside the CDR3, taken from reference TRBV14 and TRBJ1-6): EAGVTQFPSHSVIEKGQTVTLRCDPISGHDNLYWYRRVMGKEIKFLLHFVKESKQDESGMPNNRFLAERTGGTYSTLKVQPAELEDSGVYFCASSQTRSYNSPLHFGNGTRLTVT.

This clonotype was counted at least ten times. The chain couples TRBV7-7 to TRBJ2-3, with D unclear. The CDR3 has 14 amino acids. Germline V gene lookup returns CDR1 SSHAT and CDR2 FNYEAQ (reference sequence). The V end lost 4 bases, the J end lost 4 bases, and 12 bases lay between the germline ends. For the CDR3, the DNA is TGTGCCAGCAGCTCTTCTCCGGCTTCAGATACGCAGTATTTT. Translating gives CASSSSPASDTQYF.

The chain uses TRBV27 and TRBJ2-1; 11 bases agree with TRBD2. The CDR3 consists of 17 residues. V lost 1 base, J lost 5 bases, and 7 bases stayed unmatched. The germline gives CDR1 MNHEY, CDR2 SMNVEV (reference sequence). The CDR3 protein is CASSLWLAGGPHNEQFF. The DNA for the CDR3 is TGTGCCAGCAGTTTATGGTTAGCGGGAGGGCCCCACAATGAGCAGTTCTTC.

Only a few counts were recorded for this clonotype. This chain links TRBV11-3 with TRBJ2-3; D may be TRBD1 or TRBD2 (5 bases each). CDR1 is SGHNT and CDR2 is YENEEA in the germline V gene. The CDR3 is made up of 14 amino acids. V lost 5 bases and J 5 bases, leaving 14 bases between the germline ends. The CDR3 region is CASSPGRSVDTQYF. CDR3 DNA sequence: TGTGCCAGCAGCCCGGGACGTTCGGTAGATACGCAGTATTTT.

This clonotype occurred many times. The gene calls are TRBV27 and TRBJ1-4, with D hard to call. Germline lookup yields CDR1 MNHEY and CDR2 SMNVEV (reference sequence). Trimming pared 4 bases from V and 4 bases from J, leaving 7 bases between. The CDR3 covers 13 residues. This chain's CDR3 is CASSSTLNEKLFF. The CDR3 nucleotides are TGTGCCAGCAGTTCGACCCTTAATGAAAAACTGTTTTTT.

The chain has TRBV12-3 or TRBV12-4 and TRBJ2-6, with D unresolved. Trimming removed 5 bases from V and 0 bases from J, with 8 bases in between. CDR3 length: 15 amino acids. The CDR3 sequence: CASSETRSGANVLTF. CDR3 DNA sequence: TGTGCCAGCAGTGAGACCCGCTCTGGGGCCAACGTCCTGACTTTC.

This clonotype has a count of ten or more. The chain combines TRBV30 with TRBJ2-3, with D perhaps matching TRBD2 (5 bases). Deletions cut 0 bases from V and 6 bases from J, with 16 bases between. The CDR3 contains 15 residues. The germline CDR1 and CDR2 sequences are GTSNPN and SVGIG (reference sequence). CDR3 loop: CAWSVPDWNFDTQYF. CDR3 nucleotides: TGTGCCTGGAGTGTTCCGGACTGGAATTTTGATACGCAGTATTTT.

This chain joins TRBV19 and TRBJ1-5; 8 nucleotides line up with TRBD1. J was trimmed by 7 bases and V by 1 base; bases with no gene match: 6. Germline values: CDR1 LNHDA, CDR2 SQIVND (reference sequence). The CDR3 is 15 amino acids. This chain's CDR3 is CASSIGTGWAQPQHF. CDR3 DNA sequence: TGTGCCAGTAGTATAGGGACAGGGTGGGCACAGCCCCAGCATTTT.

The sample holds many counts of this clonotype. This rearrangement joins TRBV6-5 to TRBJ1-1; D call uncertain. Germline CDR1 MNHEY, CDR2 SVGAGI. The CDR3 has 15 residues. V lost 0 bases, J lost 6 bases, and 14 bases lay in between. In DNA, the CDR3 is TGTGCCAGCAGTTACTCTGGGCTGGCGAAGTCTGAAGCTTTCTTT. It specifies CASSYSGLAKSEAFF.